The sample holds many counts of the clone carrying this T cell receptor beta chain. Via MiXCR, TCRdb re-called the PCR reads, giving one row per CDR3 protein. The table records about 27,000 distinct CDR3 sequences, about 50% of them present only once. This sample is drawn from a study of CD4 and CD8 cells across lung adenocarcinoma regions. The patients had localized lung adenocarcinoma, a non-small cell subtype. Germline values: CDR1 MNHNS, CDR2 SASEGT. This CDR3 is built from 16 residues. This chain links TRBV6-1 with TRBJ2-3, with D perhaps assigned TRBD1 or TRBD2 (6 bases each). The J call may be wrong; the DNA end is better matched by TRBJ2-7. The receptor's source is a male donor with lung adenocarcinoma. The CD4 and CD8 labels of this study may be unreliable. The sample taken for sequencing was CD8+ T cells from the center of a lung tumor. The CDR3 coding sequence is TGTGCCAGCAGTGAAGCGGGGACGGGGGCCAGGGATACGCAGTACTTC. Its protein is CASSEAGTGARDTQYF.